The rows below give T cell receptor beta chains drawn from one sample of a study of post-analysis software for immune sequencing data. TCRdb recomputed calls from the PCR reads with MiXCR, one row per CDR3 protein. The sample lists about 160,000 distinct CDR3 sequences, roughly 34% occurring once. The sample was blood, taken after autologous hematopoietic stem cell transplantation. These receptors all stem from a girl aged 5 to 17 with multiple sclerosis. CDR3s include the opening cysteine and the closing phenylalanine or tryptophan. A D gene is named only where the DNA matches it firmly. Some rows have no size entry. The others give once, few or many, or a class for an expanded clone.

j_gene | abundance | d_gene | v_gene | CDR3aa
TRBJ2-3 | many | TRBD2 | TRBV29-1 | CSVGGLAGGRGTDTQYF
TRBJ2-5 | - | - | TRBV20-1 | CSALRDRGVRETQYF
TRBJ2-1 | few | - | TRBV5-5 | CASSWVDAHNEQFF
TRBJ1-2 | - | - | TRBV3-1 | CASSQQQTGGYTF
TRBJ2-7 | few | TRBD1 | TRBV5-6 | CASSLDRTGTLYYEQYF
TRBJ2-1 | few | TRBD2 | TRBV7-2 | CASSQSGRSRDEQFF
TRBJ2-4 | - | - | TRBV6-2/TRBV6-3 | CASSPRDSERLAKNIQYF
TRBJ2-7 | many | - | TRBV4-1 | CASSHLGNTYEQYF
TRBJ2-3 | - | - | TRBV12-3/TRBV12-4 | CASGGGWVQYF
TRBJ2-3 | - | TRBD2 | TRBV6-1 | CASRKPPGLAGTDTQYF
TRBJ1-5 | - | - | TRBV12-3/TRBV12-4 | CASSFCTDGNQPQHF
TRBJ1-2 | - | - | TRBV24-1 | CATSDLNRGYTF
TRBJ2-7 | once | - | TRBV20-1 | CSARVDTNYEQYF
TRBJ2-7 | many | TRBD2 | TRBV20-1 | CSARDGGSIYEQYF
TRBJ2-1 | few | - | TRBV20-1 | CSARYGGEQFF
TRBJ2-5 | many | TRBD2 | TRBV7-8 | CASSLVVAGGPETQYF
TRBJ1-6 | - | TRBD1 | TRBV6-5 | CASSPTGQGSSPLHF
TRBJ2-5 | - | - | TRBV20-1 | CSARRSGASQETQYF
TRBJ2-1 | - | - | TRBV29-1 | CSVGWGAPYNEQFF
TRBJ1-2 | - | - | TRBV3-1 | CASSQASNYGYTF
TRBJ2-1 | many | - | TRBV28 | CASSRVNEQFF
TRBJ1-2 | - | TRBD1 | TRBV18 | CASSPGQINDGYTF
TRBJ2-1 | few | - | TRBV21-1 | CASSKTSGRYNEQFF
TRBJ1-2 | - | - | TRBV29-1 | CSVEEIGVANYGYTF
TRBJ2-5 | - | - | TRBV7-8 | CASSLDRTNPQYF
TRBJ2-5 | - | - | TRBV12-5 | CASGPGRPGETQYF
TRBJ2-2 | many | TRBD2 | TRBV9 | CASSGLAGNTGELFF
TRBJ2-1 | few | TRBD2 | TRBV6-5 | CASSATSGLRNEQFF
TRBJ2-5 | - | TRBD2 | TRBV20-1 | CSARVQYSGSKKNEQYF
TRBJ2-5 | few | TRBD2 | TRBV7-2 | CASSPSGSGETQYF
TRBJ1-5 | - | - | TRBV7-2 | CASSQGRNQPQHF
TRBJ2-3 | - | TRBD2 | TRBV10-3 | CAISESAGADTQYF
TRBJ2-3 | few | TRBD1 | TRBV28 | CASSETGMVTDTQYF
TRBJ2-3 | many | - | TRBV20-1 | CSARDQGRSTDTQYF
- | - | TRBD2 | TRBV9 | CASSISGTSGSYEQYF
TRBJ2-1 | - | - | TRBV20-1 | CSASPVDGSSYNEQFF
TRBJ2-3 | - | TRBD2 | TRBV5-1 | CASSTSTSGRRDTQYF
TRBJ2-3 | - | - | TRBV7-9 | CASSFYGTDTQYF
- | - | - | TRBV21-1 | CASSNPRRRYYEQYF
TRBJ2-5 | - | TRBD1 | TRBV5-1 | CASSRRGPNQETQYF
TRBJ1-4 | - | TRBD1 | TRBV18 | CASSPGQGNEKLFF
TRBJ2-7 | few | TRBD2 | TRBV20-1 | CSAKLAGGLYEQYF
TRBJ1-2 | - | - | TRBV4-2 | CASSQEGAREDYGYTF